This entry is about one T cell receptor (beta chain). Antigen unknown. CDR3 length equals 15 residues. V gave up 4 bases and J gave up 0 bases, with 13 bases separating them. The data belong to a study of cytomegalovirus exposure and HLA in healthy donors. Study results and limitations: According to reports, the classifier identified cytomegalovirus status with high specificity and sensitivity. Some TCR beta chains (more than 150 of them) were listed as cytomegalovirus-associated. TCR clusters originating in the first cohort tended to co-occur in the 120 validation repertoires, according to a later analysis.

Sequencing used immunoSEQ multiplex PCR; TCRdb keeps in-frame clones, though not all of them. The sample shows under 100,000 clones, 85% to 95% of them seen only once. The donors were members of the validation cohort, which comprised around 110 subjects and was separate from the first cohort of 666 subjects. This chain joins TRBV5-3 and TRBJ1-1; D unclear. TRBV5-3 is reported as an ORF; its role is uncertain. The TCR originated in a woman younger than 30 in good health and CMV-seronegative. Sample: PBMCs. The CDR3 loop reads CARSPKLDMNTEAFF. In DNA, the CDR3 is TGTGCCAGAAGCCCGAAACTCGACATGAACACTGAAGCTTTCTTT.